This TCR beta chain was obtained from a study of beta chain features in type 1 diabetes. This clone has more than one count but fewer than ten. The antigen is unknown. Reverse transcription of all isolated RNA meant that expressed TCRB transcripts were sequenced. Sequencing was performed with immunoSEQ multiplex PCR; in TCRdb, only in-frame clones are kept and a portion is missing. The sample includes 550,000 to 850,000 clones, under 15% seen only once; the top ten take approximately 0.02%. This CDR3 spans 17 amino acids. Germline values: CDR1 SGHRS, CDR2 YFSETQ. V dropped 2 bases and J dropped 1 base, with 13 bases sitting between them. Study-wide results and limits: Patients with Type 1 diabetes showed moderately but significantly shorter TCRB CDR3s in all four CD4+ subsets.

Sequencing was carried out using naive CD4+ T cells from blood. The chain is built from TRBV5-1 and TRBJ2-6; D not resolved. The TCR sequence derives from a man younger than 30 with type 1 diabetes. The CDR3 sequence is CASSLAGLFSGANVLTF. CDR3 DNA sequence: TGCGCCAGCAGCTTAGCCGGGCTCTTTTCTGGGGCCAACGTCCTGACTTTC.